This T cell receptor beta chain emerged from a study of T-cell memory formation after mild COVID-19. Findings and caveats of the study: SARS-CoV-2 specificity was not confirmed for second-wave clones peaking on day 37. Pre-infection memory harbored some responding clones, suggesting cross-reactive memory joined. CD4/CD8 balance held among clones contracting day 15 to 85, and later expanders leaned CD4+.

With 6 bases removed from V and 5 bases from J, the gap between germline ends came to 13 bases. Germline CDR1 and CDR2: LGHNT and FRNRAP. CDR3 length equals 14 residues. Remarks on this clonotype: Its antigen remains unknown.

TCRdb re-called the 5' RACE reads with MiXCR, one entry per CDR3 protein. The repertoire holds some 180,000 distinct CDR3 sequences, with around 18% as singletons. The chain is built from TRBV12-5 and TRBJ2-2; no clear D. Sequenced sample: PBMCs or a T cell subset sorted from them (not recorded which). The TCR sequence derives from a man aged 18 to 35 who had mild COVID-19 (a few samples of this study predate the infection). Cell type and time point are not known. The CDR3 region has the DNA TGTGCTAGTGGCCTCACCGGTTGGACCGGGGAGCTGTTTTTT. It codes for CASGLTGWTGELFF.